The rows below give T cell receptor beta chains drawn from one sample of a study of shared clonotypes between healthy human individuals. Assay: immunoSEQ multiplex PCR; the TCRdb copy retains only in-frame clones and omits some. The table has about 590,000 clones, 95% seen once. Specimen: naive CD8+ T cells sorted from blood. Receptors originate from a woman in her twenties or thirties in good health. The CDR3 runs from the conserved cysteine through the conserved F or W. D genes are given only for firm matches. Size is omitted from some rows. Given values are once, few, many or a class for expanded clones.

V gene: TRBV6-1; J gene: TRBJ2-7; D gene: TRBD2; clone size: .; CDR3 DNA: TGTGCCAGCAGTGAACACGGACTAGCGAGCGAGCAGTACTTC; CDR3 protein: CASSEHGLASEQYF
V gene: TRBV5-4; J gene: TRBJ1-1; D gene: TRBD1; clone size: .; CDR3 DNA: TGTGCCAGCAGCTTGTCCGGGACAGGGGGCACTGAAGCTTTCTTT; CDR3 protein: CASSLSGTGGTEAFF
V gene: TRBV13; J gene: TRBJ2-1; D gene: .; clone size: .; CDR3 DNA: TGTGCCAGCAGCTCTGGGGGATCTTCCTACAATGAGCAGTTCTTC; CDR3 protein: CASSSGGSSYNEQFF
V gene: TRBV13; J gene: TRBJ2-7; D gene: .; clone size: .; CDR3 DNA: TGTGCCAGCAGCTTAGGCGCAGCCTCCTACGAGCAGTACTTC; CDR3 protein: CASSLGAASYEQYF
V gene: TRBV30; J gene: TRBJ2-7; D gene: .; clone size: .; CDR3 DNA: TGTGCCTGGAGTCCGAGTTACGAGCAGTACTTC; CDR3 protein: CAWSPSYEQYF
V gene: TRBV10-1; J gene: TRBJ1-5; D gene: .; clone size: .; CDR3 DNA: TGCGCCAGCAGTGATCGGAAAGCTAGCAATCAGCCCCAGCATTTT; CDR3 protein: CASSDRKASNQPQHF
V gene: TRBV7-9; J gene: TRBJ1-1; D gene: TRBD1; clone size: few; CDR3 DNA: TGTGCCAGCAGTAGGACAGGGGCCTTAGACGCTTTCTTT; CDR3 protein: CASSRTGALDAFF
V gene: TRBV30; J gene: TRBJ2-1; D gene: TRBD2; clone size: .; CDR3 DNA: TGTGCCTGGAGTGTACGGGGGGGGAATGAGCAGTTCTTC; CDR3 protein: CAWSVRGGNEQFF
V gene: TRBV9; J gene: TRBJ2-5; D gene: TRBD1; clone size: once; CDR3 DNA: TGTGCCAGCAGCGCGACGGGACAGGGGGTAGAGACCCAGTACTTC; CDR3 protein: CASSATGQGVETQYF
V gene: TRBV5-6; J gene: TRBJ2-1; D gene: .; clone size: .; CDR3 DNA: TGTGCCAGCAGCTTGCAGTCGTCGTACAATGAGCAGTTCTTC; CDR3 protein: CASSLQSSYNEQFF
V gene: TRBV7-9; J gene: TRBJ2-7; D gene: TRBD2; clone size: .; CDR3 DNA: TGTGCCAGCAAAATGGAGCGGGACTACGAGCAGTACTTC; CDR3 protein: CASKMERDYEQYF
V gene: TRBV25-1; J gene: TRBJ2-1; D gene: TRBD1; clone size: .; CDR3 DNA: TGTGCCAGCGGGGACAGGAGCTCCTACAATGAGCAGTTCTTC; CDR3 protein: CASGDRSSYNEQFF
V gene: TRBV27; J gene: TRBJ2-3; D gene: .; clone size: .; CDR3 DNA: TGTGCCAGCAGTGGCGGGCCGTTAGATACGCAGTATTTT; CDR3 protein: CASSGGPLDTQYF
V gene: TRBV19; J gene: TRBJ2-1; D gene: TRBD1; clone size: once; CDR3 DNA: TGTGCCAGTAGTATGTTCCAGGGGGCTCTAGAGCAGTTCTTC; CDR3 protein: CASSMFQGALEQFF
V gene: TRBV10-1; J gene: TRBJ2-7; D gene: .; clone size: .; CDR3 DNA: TGCGCCAGCAGTGAGTCGATAAGAGTTAAAGGTAACGAGCAGTACTTC; CDR3 protein: CASSESIRVKGNEQYF
V gene: TRBV27; J gene: TRBJ1-3; D gene: .; clone size: .; CDR3 DNA: TGTGCCAGCAGTCTCAGGGGTCCTGGAAACACCATATATTTT; CDR3 protein: CASSLRGPGNTIYF
V gene: TRBV4-1; J gene: TRBJ2-7; D gene: .; clone size: .; CDR3 DNA: TGCGCCAGCAGCCCAGAGGGTCTACTCTCCTACGAGCAGTACTTC; CDR3 protein: CASSPEGLLSYEQYF
V gene: TRBV5-8; J gene: TRBJ1-5; D gene: .; clone size: .; CDR3 DNA: TGTGCCAGCAGCTTGGGTGAGCGCAATCAGCCCCAGCATTTT; CDR3 protein: CASSLGERNQPQHF
V gene: TRBV27; J gene: TRBJ2-2; D gene: TRBD1; clone size: .; CDR3 DNA: TGTGCCAGCAGTTCAACCGGGACAGGCGTAAAGACCGGGGAGCTGTTTTTT; CDR3 protein: CASSSTGTGVKTGELFF
V gene: TRBV28; J gene: TRBJ1-5; D gene: .; clone size: .; CDR3 DNA: TGTGCCAGCAGTTCCGACTGGGAGCCCCAGCATTTT; CDR3 protein: CASSSDWEPQHF
V gene: TRBV19; J gene: TRBJ2-4; D gene: .; clone size: .; CDR3 DNA: TGTGCCAGTAGTTTAGGGGAGCTAAACATTCAGTACTTC; CDR3 protein: CASSLGELNIQYF
V gene: TRBV5-4; J gene: TRBJ2-7; D gene: TRBD1; clone size: once; CDR3 DNA: TGTGCCAGCAGGTACAGGGGGGCCTACGAGCAGTACTTC; CDR3 protein: CASRYRGAYEQYF
V gene: TRBV27; J gene: TRBJ1-3; D gene: .; clone size: .; CDR3 DNA: TGTGCCAGCGGGACAAACTCTGGAAACACCATATATTTT; CDR3 protein: CASGTNSGNTIYF
V gene: TRBV5-1; J gene: TRBJ2-2; D gene: TRBD2; clone size: once; CDR3 DNA: TGCGCCAGCAGCACCCGATTAGCGGGAGTCGTCACCGGGGAGCTGTTTTTT; CDR3 protein: CASSTRLAGVVTGELFF
V gene: TRBV6-1; J gene: TRBJ2-7; D gene: .; clone size: .; CDR3 DNA: TGTGCCAGCAAAGGGCGGTCCTCCTACGAGCAGTACTTC; CDR3 protein: CASKGRSSYEQYF
V gene: TRBV14; J gene: TRBJ1-3; D gene: .; clone size: .; CDR3 DNA: TGTGCCAGCAGCCAACTATGGGTGTCCGGGGACTCCAACGGAAACACCATATATTTT; CDR3 protein: CASSQLWVSGDSNGNTIYF
V gene: TRBV5-5; J gene: TRBJ2-4; D gene: TRBD1; clone size: .; CDR3 DNA: TGTGCCAGCAGCACCTGGGACAGGGCGGAAAACATTCAGTACTTC; CDR3 protein: CASSTWDRAENIQYF
V gene: TRBV6-5; J gene: TRBJ2-3; D gene: .; clone size: .; CDR3 DNA: TGTGCCAGCAGCAATAACTCTCCCATCACAGATACGCAGTATTTT; CDR3 protein: CASSNNSPITDTQYF
V gene: TRBV19; J gene: TRBJ1-1; D gene: .; clone size: .; CDR3 DNA: TGTGCCAGTAGTATTGAAACAGAGAACTATCTACTGAACACTGAAGCTTTCTTT; CDR3 protein: CASSIETENYLLNTEAFF
V gene: TRBV11-2; J gene: TRBJ2-7; D gene: .; clone size: .; CDR3 DNA: TGTGCCAGCAGCTTAGCGGCACGGGGCTCCTACGAGCAGTACTTC; CDR3 protein: CASSLAARGSYEQYF
V gene: TRBV27; J gene: TRBJ2-5; D gene: TRBD2; clone size: once; CDR3 DNA: TGTGCCAGCAGTTTACTCTGGGGGGGTGGCCCACAAGAGACCCAGTACTTC; CDR3 protein: CASSLLWGGGPQETQYF
V gene: TRBV5-6; J gene: TRBJ1-1; D gene: .; clone size: .; CDR3 DNA: TGTGCCAGCAGCTTCGTGAGCTTTACTGAAGCTTTCTTT; CDR3 protein: CASSFVSFTEAFF
V gene: TRBV6-5; J gene: TRBJ2-1; D gene: .; clone size: .; CDR3 DNA: TGTGCCAGCAGTTCCGTGGATGGGGACAATGAGCAGTTCTTC; CDR3 protein: CASSSVDGDNEQFF
V gene: TRBV27; J gene: TRBJ1-5; D gene: TRBD1; clone size: .; CDR3 DNA: TGTGCCAGCAGTTCGGGACAGGGGGTCAATCAGCCCCAGCATTTT; CDR3 protein: CASSSGQGVNQPQHF
V gene: TRBV4-1; J gene: TRBJ1-5; D gene: .; clone size: .; CDR3 DNA: TGCGCCAGCAGCCAACAAAACCCAGGCCAGCCCCAGCATTTT; CDR3 protein: CASSQQNPGQPQHF
V gene: TRBV5-1; J gene: TRBJ1-1; D gene: .; clone size: .; CDR3 DNA: TGCGCCAGCAGCTTGTTTGGAGGGATGAACACTGAAGCTTTCTTT; CDR3 protein: CASSLFGGMNTEAFF
V gene: TRBV27; J gene: TRBJ2-1; D gene: .; clone size: .; CDR3 DNA: TGTGCCAGCAGTTTATCGGTGCGCAATGAGCAGTTCTTC; CDR3 protein: CASSLSVRNEQFF
V gene: TRBV6-5; J gene: TRBJ2-7; D gene: .; clone size: once; CDR3 DNA: TGTGCCAGCAGTTGGGCGCCGGTGGAGAACGACTACGAGCAGTACTTC; CDR3 protein: CASSWAPVENDYEQYF
V gene: TRBV15; J gene: TRBJ2-1; D gene: TRBD2; clone size: .; CDR3 DNA: TGTGCCACCAGCAGACCTAGCGGGAGGGCCACTGAGCAGTTCTTC; CDR3 protein: CATSRPSGRATEQFF
V gene: TRBV27; J gene: TRBJ1-5; D gene: .; clone size: .; CDR3 DNA: TGTGCCAGCAACTGGCAGGGTAGCAATCAGCCCCAGCATTTT; CDR3 protein: CASNWQGSNQPQHF
V gene: TRBV5-1; J gene: TRBJ2-3; D gene: .; clone size: .; CDR3 DNA: TGCGCCAGCAGCCCGCAGGGGCCAGATACGCAGTATTTT; CDR3 protein: CASSPQGPDTQYF
V gene: TRBV27; J gene: TRBJ1-2; D gene: TRBD1; clone size: .; CDR3 DNA: TGTGCCAGCAGTTCGGGGACAGGGGAATGGGATGGCTACACCTTC; CDR3 protein: CASSSGTGEWDGYTF
V gene: TRBV11-1; J gene: TRBJ2-3; D gene: TRBD1; clone size: .; CDR3 DNA: TGTGCCAGCAGCTTGGGTCTCGGGACAGCCAACACAGATACGCAGTATTTT; CDR3 protein: CASSLGLGTANTDTQYF
V gene: TRBV5-1; J gene: TRBJ2-5; D gene: .; clone size: .; CDR3 DNA: TGCGCCAGCGGGGAGGAGTTGGAGGGCCAGTACTTC; CDR3 protein: CASGEELEGQYF
V gene: TRBV10-3; J gene: TRBJ2-3; D gene: .; clone size: .; CDR3 DNA: TGTGCCATCAGTGACCCGGTCCAAGGGGGTTTGGGGGATACGCAGTATTTT; CDR3 protein: CAISDPVQGGLGDTQYF
V gene: TRBV2; J gene: TRBJ2-7; D gene: .; clone size: .; CDR3 DNA: TGTGCCAGCAGTGAATACCGGGACCAGTACTTC; CDR3 protein: CASSEYRDQYF
V gene: TRBV27; J gene: TRBJ2-7; D gene: .; clone size: .; CDR3 DNA: TGTGCCAGCAGTACAGGCTACGAGCAGTACTTC; CDR3 protein: CASSTGYEQYF
V gene: TRBV5-6; J gene: TRBJ2-1; D gene: TRBD2; clone size: .; CDR3 DNA: TGTGCCAGCAGCTCTAGCGGGACCCCTAATGAGCAGTTCTTC; CDR3 protein: CASSSSGTPNEQFF
V gene: TRBV27; J gene: TRBJ2-1; D gene: TRBD2; clone size: .; CDR3 DNA: TGTGCCAGCAGTTGGGCACTAGCGGGAGGGGGCAATGAGCAGTTCTTC; CDR3 protein: CASSWALAGGGNEQFF
V gene: TRBV9; J gene: TRBJ2-5; D gene: TRBD2; clone size: .; CDR3 DNA: TGTGCCAGCAGCGTAGCCAGCGGGAGTAGGGGTGAGACCCAGTACTTC; CDR3 protein: CASSVASGSRGETQYF
V gene: TRBV7-9; J gene: TRBJ2-7; D gene: .; clone size: .; CDR3 DNA: TGTGCCAGCAGCCCCTACAGGGGGGGGATGACCTACGAGCAGTACTTC; CDR3 protein: CASSPYRGGMTYEQYF